The 5 T cell receptor beta chains below all came from one sample that was sequenced in a study of cytomegalovirus exposure and HLA in healthy donors (dated by TCRdb to the late 2010s). The library was made by the immunoSEQ multiplex PCR assay. For the multiplex PCR, a mixture combining 60 forward primers for TCR Vbeta segments and 13 reverse primers for TCR Jbeta segments was used. In its TCRdb copy, this immuneACCESS table keeps in-frame sequences only and misses some clones. Where compared with another copy, unresolved V genes explain less than half of these, and the others have no known cause. Here the sample has some 120,000 clones; around three quarters occur a single time. The top ten clones comprise 2% to 2.5% of the sample. The sample taken for sequencing was PBMCs. Receptors were obtained from a man aged 18 to 29 in good health and CMV-seronegative.

The chain couples TRBV7-2 to TRBJ2-3, with 7 bases that match TRBD2. The J segment lost 6 bases and the V segment lost 4 bases, leaving 13 bases of the junction unmatched. The CDR3 spans 16 residues. Per the germline V gene, CDR1 is SGHTA and CDR2 is FQGNSA. The CDR3 nucleotides read TGTGCCAGCAGCTATCGATTGGCGGGAGCAAAGGATACGCAGTATTTT. It codes for CASSYRLAGAKDTQYF.

This clone occurred a few times. This sequence joins TRBV6-5 and TRBJ1-1, with D possibly matching TRBD1 (6 bases). Per the germline V gene, CDR1 is MNHEY and CDR2 is SVGAGI. The CDR3 has 13 amino acids. V was clipped by 6 bases and J by 4 bases, with 12 bases between them. The CDR3 DNA follows: TGTGCCAGCAGGTCTACAGGGACCACTGAAGCTTTCTTT. This codes for CASRSTGTTEAFF.

The chain carries TRBV30 and TRBJ1-2; D gene uncertain. Germline values: CDR1 GTSNPN, CDR2 SVGIG (reference sequence). The CDR3 covers 15 residues. V lost 2 bases and J lost 6, with 19 bases in between. CDR3 residues: CAWSLSPWRTNGYTF. CDR3 coding DNA: TGTGCCTGGAGTTTATCCCCGTGGAGGACCAATGGCTACACCTTC.

V and J are TRBV5-1 and TRBJ2-5, with TRBD2 as a possible D gene (5 bases). Trimming took 4 bases from V and 5 from J, leaving 12 bases between them. CDR1 is SGHRS, CDR2 YFSETQ, per germline. CDR3 length: 13 amino acids. The CDR3, as DNA: TGCGCCAGCAGCCCTGGGGTAGCGGAGACCCAGTACTTC. Translated: CASSPGVAETQYF.

The chain joins TRBV9 to TRBJ1-3, with unresolved D. V was shortened by 0 bases and J by 0 bases, with 10 bases between the two germline ends. The germline CDR1 and CDR2 sequences are SGDLS and YYNGEE. CDR3 length: 16 residues. The CDR3 sequence is CASSVAGASSGNTIYF. CDR3 DNA sequence: TGTGCCAGCAGCGTAGCCGGAGCCAGCTCTGGAAACACCATATATTTT.